These 3 T cell receptor beta chains originate from one sample sequenced in a study of blood T cell repertoires in COVID-19. Using immunoSEQ multiplex PCR, the repertoire was profiled, and TCRdb retains in-frame clones only, with some absent. This sample has 150,000 to 200,000 clones, with about 85% found just once. Sequencing used PBMCs or T cells enriched from blood (not recorded which). Every receptor here comes from a woman in her forties in a cohort exposed to, infected with or recovered from COVID-19 (not recorded which).

V usage is TRBV3-1 (or the pseudogene TRBV3-2) and J usage is TRBJ1-1; TRBD1 aligns across 9 bases. CDR1 and CDR2 from the germline V gene are LGHDT and YNNKEL (reference sequence). The CDR3 sequence is 15 residues long. The V and J ends lost 1 base and 4 bases, in that order; junction bases with no gene match: 4. As DNA, the CDR3 is TGTGCCAGCAGCCAAGTGACAGGGGGTGGCACTGAAGCTTTCTTT. Encoded protein: CASSQVTGGGTEAFF.

The chain combines TRBV30 with TRBJ2-5, with 7 positions matching TRBD2. Per germline, CDR1 GTSNPN and CDR2 SVGIG (reference sequence). Trimming at V came to 1 base and at J to 3 bases, leaving 2 bases not matched to a gene. CDR3 length: 13 residues. The CDR3 nucleotides read TGTGCCTGGAGTGGGGGAGGGGAAGAGACCCAGTACTTC. Translated, it gives CAWSGGGEETQYF.

CDR3 protein: CASSQQLGTDTQYF. CDR3 bases: TGCGCCAGCAGCCAGCAACTAGGCACAGATACGCAGTATTTT. This chain uses TRBV4-1 with TRBJ2-3; D is perhaps TRBD2 (5 bases). V was trimmed by 3 bases and J by 1 base, leaving 8 bases between them. The CDR3 is 14 amino acids. Germline lookup yields CDR1 MGHRA and CDR2 YSYEKL.